This T cell receptor beta chain comes out of a study of blood T cell repertoires in COVID-19. Study summary: Sample material is recorded as cDNA or gDNA derived from T cells, B-cell-depleted T cells, or PBMCs.

Using immunoSEQ multiplex PCR, the repertoire was profiled, and TCRdb retains in-frame clones only, with some absent. The table has approximately 150,000 clones, about 91% seen once. Trimming at V came to 0 bases and at J to 2 bases, leaving 2 bases not matched to a gene. Germline V CDR1 and CDR2: SGDLS, YYNGEE. This CDR3 has 15 amino acids. The TCR sequence derives from a woman aged 50 to 65 with acute or convalescent COVID-19. The source material was peripheral blood. The chain has TRBV9 and TRBJ1-2, with 9 bases aligning to TRBD1. The CDR3 spells CASSVGDRGNYGYTF. The CDR3 region has the DNA TGTGCCAGCAGCGTAGGAGACAGGGGGAACTATGGCTACACCTTC.